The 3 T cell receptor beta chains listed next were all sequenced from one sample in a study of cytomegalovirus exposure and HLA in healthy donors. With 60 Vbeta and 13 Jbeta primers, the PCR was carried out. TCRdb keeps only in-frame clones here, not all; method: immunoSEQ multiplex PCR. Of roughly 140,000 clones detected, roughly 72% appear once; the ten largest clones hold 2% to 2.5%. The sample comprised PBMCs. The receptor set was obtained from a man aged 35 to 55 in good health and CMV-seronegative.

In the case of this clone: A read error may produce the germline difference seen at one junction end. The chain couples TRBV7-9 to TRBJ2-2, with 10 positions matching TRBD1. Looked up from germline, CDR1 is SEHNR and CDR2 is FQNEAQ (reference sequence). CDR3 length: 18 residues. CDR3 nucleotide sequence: TGTTCCAGCAGCTTAGTACGTTTCCGGACAGGGGGCACCGGGGAGCTGTTTTTT. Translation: CSSSLVRFRTGGTGELFF.

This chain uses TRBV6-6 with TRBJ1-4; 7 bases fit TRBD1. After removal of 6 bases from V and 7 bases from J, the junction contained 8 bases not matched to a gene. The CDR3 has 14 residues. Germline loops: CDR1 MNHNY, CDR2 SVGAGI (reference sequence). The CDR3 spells CASREQGIGEKLFF. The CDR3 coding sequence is TGTGCCAGCAGGGAACAGGGGATCGGTGAAAAACTGTTTTTT.

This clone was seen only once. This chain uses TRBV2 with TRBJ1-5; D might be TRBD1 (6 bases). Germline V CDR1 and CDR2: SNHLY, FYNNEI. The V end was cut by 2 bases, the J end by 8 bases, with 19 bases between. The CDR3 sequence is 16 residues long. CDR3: CASSEPNRDGREPQHF. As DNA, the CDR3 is TGTGCCAGCAGTGAACCGAACAGGGACGGGAGGGAGCCCCAGCATTTT.